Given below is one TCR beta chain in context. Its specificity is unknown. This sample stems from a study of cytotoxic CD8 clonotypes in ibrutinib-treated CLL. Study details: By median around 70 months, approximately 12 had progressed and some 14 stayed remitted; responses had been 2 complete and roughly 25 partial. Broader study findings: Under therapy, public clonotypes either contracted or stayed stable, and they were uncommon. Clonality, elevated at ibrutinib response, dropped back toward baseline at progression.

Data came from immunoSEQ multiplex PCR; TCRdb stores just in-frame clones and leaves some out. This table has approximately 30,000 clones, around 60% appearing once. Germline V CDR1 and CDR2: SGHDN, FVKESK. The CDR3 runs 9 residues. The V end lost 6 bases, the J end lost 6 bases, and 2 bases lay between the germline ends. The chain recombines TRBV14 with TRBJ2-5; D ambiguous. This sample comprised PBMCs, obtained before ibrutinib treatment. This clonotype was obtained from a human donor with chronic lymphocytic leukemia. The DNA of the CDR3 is TGTGCCAGCAGAAAGACCCAGTACTTC. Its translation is CASRKTQYF. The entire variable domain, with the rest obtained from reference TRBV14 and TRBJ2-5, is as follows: EAGVTQFPSHSVIEKGQTVTLRCDPISGHDNLYWYRRVMGKEIKFLLHFVKESKQDESGMPNNRFLAERTGGTYSTLKVQPAELEDSGVYFCASRKTQYFGPGTRLLVL.